A single sample is the source of the 22 T cell receptor beta chains below, sequenced in a study of blood T cells in healthy people across ages. Together with a sample-barcoded 5' primer, a J-beta primer mix was included in a second PCR lasting about 6 to 12 cycles. TCRdb passed the 5' RACE reads through MiXCR, listing each CDR3 protein once. Of about 1,400,000 distinct CDR3 sequences detected, approximately 40% appear once; the ten largest clones hold roughly 7.7%. Sequencing was performed on blood. Every receptor here comes from a woman aged 18-29 years in good health.

V gene TRBV18 combines with J gene TRBJ1-4; D gene uncertain. V lost 6 bases and J 7 bases, leaving 18 bases between the germline ends. Looked up from germline, CDR1 is KGHSH and CDR2 is LQKENI. This CDR3 is 15 amino acids long. CDR3 sequence (DNA): TGTGCCAGCTCCCCCGACATCTTTGCTGGTGAAAAACTGTTTTTT. Its protein is CASSPDIFAGEKLFF.

This clonotype was observed many times. This chain connects TRBV5-1 to TRBJ2-1; possible D gene TRBD2, 6 bases. Germline CDR1 SGHRS, CDR2 YFSETQ. Deletions cut 4 bases from V and 2 bases from J, with 10 bases between. CDR3 size: 14 residues. For the CDR3, the DNA is TGCGCCAGCAGCCCCTCGGGGGCCTACAATGAGCAGTTCTTC. Encoded protein: CASSPSGAYNEQFF.

CDR3 bases: TGTGCCAGCAGCCCCTGGGTCAGCGGGGAGCAGTACTTC. Residues: CASSPWVSGEQYF. The rearrangement links TRBV11-2 to TRBJ2-7, with a tentative D call TRBD2 (6 bases). The germline V gene encodes CDR1 SGHAT and CDR2 FQNNGV. This CDR3 has 13 residues. V dropped 5 bases and J dropped 7 bases, with 15 bases sitting between them.

V and J are TRBV7-2 and TRBJ2-5; D is perhaps TRBD2 (5 bases). CDR3 length: 13 residues. V lost 5 bases and J lost 7, with 14 bases in between. CDR1 and CDR2 from the germline V gene are SGHTA and FQGNSA. CDR3: CASSPPGGRTQYF. CDR3 DNA sequence: TGTGCCAGCAGCCCCCCTGGCGGGCGGACCCAGTACTTC. Using reference TRBV7-2 and TRBJ2-5 for the parts outside the CDR3, the full variable domain is GAGVSQSPSNKVTEKGKDVELRCDPISGHTALYWYRQSLGQGLEFLIYFQGNSAPDKSGLPSDRFSAERTGGSVSTLTIQRTQQEDSAVYLCASSPPGGRTQYFGPGTRLLVL.

The sample holds a few counts of this clonotype. V is TRBV12-3 or TRBV12-4 and J is TRBJ2-3, with D possibly TRBD1 on 6 matching bases. V lost 6 bases to trimming and J lost 6 bases, with 13 bases between them. This CDR3 contains 13 residues. The CDR3 protein is CASRVTGPDTQYF. The CDR3 nucleotides read TGTGCCAGCAGGGTGACAGGTCCCGATACGCAGTATTTT.

V is TRBV28 and J is TRBJ1-5; a possible D gene is TRBD1 (6 bases). The CDR3 runs 15 residues. Deletions cut 2 bases from V and 6 bases from J, with 14 bases between. CDR1 and CDR2 from the germline V gene are MDHEN and SYDVKM. The CDR3 DNA reads TGTGCCAGCAGTTTACATCAGGGGAAAAGTCAGCCCCAGCATTTT. The encoded protein is CASSLHQGKSQPQHF.

The table lists this clonotype with many counts. The chain carries TRBV6-1 and TRBJ2-7, with 8 bases fitting TRBD2. Unmatched junction bases numbered 1, after V lost 6 bases and J lost 0 bases. CDR3 length: 13 residues. The germline V gene encodes CDR1 MNHNS and CDR2 SASEGT. CDR3 region: CASRGTSSYEQYF. The CDR3 coding sequence is TGTGCCAGCAGGGGGACTAGCTCCTACGAGCAGTACTTC.

This clonotype was found a few times. The chain is built from TRBV5-1 and TRBJ2-1; 9 bases are a match to TRBD1. There are 17 residues in the CDR3. Trimming removed 0 bases from V and 7 bases from J; junction bases left unmatched: 11. Germline-derived CDR1 and CDR2 are SGHRS and YFSETQ. CDR3: CASSLVPPGTGWNEQFF. The CDR3 DNA reads TGCGCCAGCAGCTTGGTCCCCCCCGGGACAGGGTGGAATGAGCAGTTCTTC.

This clonotype was detected only a few times. The rearrangement links TRBV12-3 or TRBV12-4 to TRBJ2-7; 10 bases are a match to TRBD1. This CDR3 comprises 14 residues. V dropped 6 bases and J dropped 2; count of bases not matched to a gene: 4. Written as DNA, the CDR3 is TGTGCCAGCAGGACGGGACAGGGGCCCTACGAGCAGTACTTC. Translating it yields CASRTGQGPYEQYF.

The chain recombines TRBV10-2 with TRBJ2-7; 7 nucleotides align to TRBD1. V was pared by 4 bases and J by 1 base, with 7 bases of the junction left unmatched. This CDR3 is built from 15 residues. Germline CDR1 WSHSY, CDR2 SAAADI. This CDR3 reads CASSGRQGRSYEQYF. The CDR3 nucleotides read TGCGCCAGCAGTGGGAGACAGGGCCGATCCTACGAGCAGTACTTC.

This sequence joins TRBV6-5 and TRBJ2-7, with 10 nucleotides matching TRBD1. The V and J ends lost 6 bases and 2 bases, in that order; junction bases with no gene match: 4. The germline gives CDR1 MNHEY, CDR2 SVGAGI. The CDR3 totals 14 residues. This CDR3 is CASRRGTGAYEQYF. CDR3 DNA: TGTGCCAGCAGGCGCGGGACAGGGGCCTACGAGCAGTACTTC.

This clonotype was detected a few times. This rearrangement joins TRBV6-5 to TRBJ2-3, with 8 bases fitting TRBD2. This CDR3 has 16 amino acids. Germline V gene data show CDR1 as MNHEY and CDR2 as SVGAGI. The junction had 10 bases not matched to a gene; V was cut back by 6 bases and J by 2 bases. CDR3 nucleotides: TGTGCCAGCAGCCCGGGGAGCGGGAGACTCACAGATACGCAGTATTTT. This sequence encodes CASSPGSGRLTDTQYF.

The rearrangement links TRBV27 to TRBJ1-2; the D gene is possibly TRBD1 (6 bases). Trimming shortened V by 5 bases and J by 4 bases, and 17 bases separated the two germline ends. Germline values: CDR1 MNHEY, CDR2 SMNVEV (reference sequence). This CDR3 spans 15 amino acids. The CDR3 DNA is TGTGCCAGCAGTCCGAACAGGGCCGGTAGCTATGGCTACACCTTC. Residues: CASSPNRAGSYGYTF.

As for this clonotype: A much bigger clone sits one base away, suggesting this may be a read error. The chain uses TRBV4-2 and TRBJ2-5; D might be TRBD2 (6 bases). The assigned J gene may be wrong: the sequence end matches TRBJ2-1 better. There are 16 residues in the CDR3. Germline CDR1 is LGHNA and CDR2 is YNFKEQ. For the CDR3, the DNA is TGTGCCAGCAGCCAAGCTTCGGCGGGAAACCAAGAGACCCAGTTCTTC. This translates into CASSQASAGNQETQFF.

The V gene is TRBV5-1, the J gene TRBJ2-6; 8 bases align to TRBD1. V dropped 0 bases and J dropped 0; count of bases not matched to a gene: 5. Germline values: CDR1 SGHRS, CDR2 YFSETQ. The CDR3 spans 18 residues. The CDR3 nucleotides read TGCGCCAGCAGCTTGGAGAGGACAGGGCTCTCTGGGGCCAACGTCCTGACTTTC. Amino acid sequence: CASSLERTGLSGANVLTF.

This chain connects TRBV6-1 to TRBJ2-7; no clear D. Between the trimmed V and J ends, which lost 5 bases and 4 bases, there was a span of 33 bases. The V gene's germline CDR1 is MNHNS and CDR2 SASEGT. This CDR3 spans 20 amino acids. The CDR3 DNA sequence: TGTGCCAGCAGTCGTCTCTCGTGGCTTAGCAATCCGATTTCTAAGTACGAGCAGTACTTC. Its protein is CASSRLSWLSNPISKYEQYF.

This clonotype was detected a few times. The rearrangement uses TRBV18 and TRBJ1-2; perhaps TRBD1 as D (6 bases). CDR1 is KGHSH, CDR2 LQKENI, per germline. The V and J ends lost 3 bases and 5 bases respectively, with 13 bases between them. The CDR3 consists of 14 residues. The CDR3 region has the DNA TGTGCCAGCTCACCCCAGGACAGCAGTTATGGCTACACCTTC. This gives the protein CASSPQDSSYGYTF.

V and J are TRBV2 and TRBJ1-1; 8 bases are shared with TRBD1. The junction had 14 bases not matched to a gene; V was cut back by 5 bases and J by 6 bases. The CDR3 loop spans 16 amino acids. The germline V gene has CDR1 SNHLY and CDR2 FYNNEI. The CDR3 reads CASSPLGQGPGAEAFF. The DNA for the CDR3 is TGTGCCAGCAGTCCCCTAGGACAGGGCCCTGGGGCTGAAGCTTTCTTT. Looking up the rest from reference TRBV2 and TRBJ1-1 gives the full variable domain: EPEVTQTPSHQVTQMGQEVILRCVPISNHLYFYWYRQILGQKVEFLVSFYNNEISEKSEIFDDQFSVERPDGSNFTLKIRSTKLEDSAMYFCASSPLGQGPGAEAFFGQGTRLTVV.

The genes are TRBV10-3 and TRBJ2-5; 7 bases align to TRBD2. The CDR3 loop spans 18 amino acids. Looked up from germline, CDR1 is ENHRY and CDR2 is SYGVKD. The V segment lost 0 bases and the J segment 7 bases; nucleotides outside the gene matches: 17. CDR3 nucleotide sequence: TGTGCCATCAGTGAGTCCGAGGCTAAAGGGGCTAGCGGCGGGACCCAGTACTTC. This translates into CAISESEAKGASGGTQYF.

This clonotype was found a few times. The chain employs TRBV10-3 and TRBJ1-5, with unresolved D. This CDR3 spans 13 amino acids. Trimming removed 6 bases from V and 4 bases from J, with 10 bases in between. Per the germline V gene, CDR1 is ENHRY and CDR2 is SYGVKD. DNA of the CDR3: TGTGCCATCAGCAAGGAAGAGAATCAGCCCCAGCATTTT. Protein product: CAISKEENQPQHF.

This rearrangement joins TRBV18 to TRBJ2-7; 7 bases map to TRBD2. The CDR3 has 16 residues. V trimming: 3 bases; J trimming: 6 bases; junction bases outside the gene matches: 14. Germline lookup yields CDR1 KGHSH and CDR2 LQKENI. CDR3 protein: CASSPPLGGGRFEQYF. The CDR3 region has the DNA TGTGCCAGCTCACCCCCGCTCGGGGGAGGGAGGTTCGAGCAGTACTTC.

The chain links TRBV4-1 to TRBJ2-3, with unresolved D. CDR1 and CDR2 (germline): MGHRA, YSYEKL. This CDR3 is built from 17 residues. Trimming cost V 0 bases and J 4 bases, with 17 bases left between them. The CDR3 region has the DNA TGCGCCAGCAGCCAAGATCGGGCTAAACTTGTACCAGATACGCAGTATTTT. It translates to CASSQDRAKLVPDTQYF.